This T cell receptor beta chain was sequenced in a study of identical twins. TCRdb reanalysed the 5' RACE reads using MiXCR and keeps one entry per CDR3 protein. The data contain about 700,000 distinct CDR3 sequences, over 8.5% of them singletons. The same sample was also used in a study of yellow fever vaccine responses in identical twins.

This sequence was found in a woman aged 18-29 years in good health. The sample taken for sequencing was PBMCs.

CDR3 nucleotide sequence: TGTGCCAGCAGAAAGGGACTAGCGGGGGGTCAAGATACGCAGTATTTT. Translation gives CASRKGLAGGQDTQYF. The chain is built from TRBV7-3 and TRBJ2-3; 15 bases are shared with TRBD2. Unmatched junction bases numbered 6, after V lost 6 bases and J lost 5 bases. This CDR3 is 16 amino acids long. The germline V gene encodes CDR1 SGHTA and CDR2 FQGTGA.